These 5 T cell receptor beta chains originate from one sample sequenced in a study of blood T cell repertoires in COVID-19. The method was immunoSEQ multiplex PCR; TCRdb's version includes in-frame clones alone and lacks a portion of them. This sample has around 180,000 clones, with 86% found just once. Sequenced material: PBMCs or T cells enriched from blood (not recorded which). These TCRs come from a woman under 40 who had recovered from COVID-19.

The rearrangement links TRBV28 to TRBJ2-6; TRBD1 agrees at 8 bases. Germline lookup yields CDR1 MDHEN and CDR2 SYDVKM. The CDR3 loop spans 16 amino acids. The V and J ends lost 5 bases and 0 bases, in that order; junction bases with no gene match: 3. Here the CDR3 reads CASSGQGGSGANVLTF. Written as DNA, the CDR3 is TGTGCCAGCAGTGGACAGGGAGGCTCTGGGGCCAACGTCCTGACTTTC.

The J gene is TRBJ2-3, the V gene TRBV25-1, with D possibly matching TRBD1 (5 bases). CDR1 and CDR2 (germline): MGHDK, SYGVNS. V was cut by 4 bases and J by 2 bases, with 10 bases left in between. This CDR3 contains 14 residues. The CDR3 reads CASSVDSFTDTQYF. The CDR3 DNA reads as TGTGCCAGCAGTGTCGACAGTTTCACAGATACGCAGTATTTT.

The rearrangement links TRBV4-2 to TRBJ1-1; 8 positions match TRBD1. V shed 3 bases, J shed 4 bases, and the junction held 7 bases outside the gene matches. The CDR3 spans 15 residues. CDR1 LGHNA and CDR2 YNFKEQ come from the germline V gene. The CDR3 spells CASSQTGEGSTEAFF. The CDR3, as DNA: TGTGCCAGCAGCCAGACAGGGGAGGGTAGCACTGAAGCTTTCTTT.

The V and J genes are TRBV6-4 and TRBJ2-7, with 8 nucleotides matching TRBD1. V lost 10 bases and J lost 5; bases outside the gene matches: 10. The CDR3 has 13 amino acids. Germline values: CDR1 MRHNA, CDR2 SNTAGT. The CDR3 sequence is CATVGQVWDEQYF. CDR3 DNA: TGTGCCACCGTGGGACAGGTTTGGGACGAGCAGTACTTC.

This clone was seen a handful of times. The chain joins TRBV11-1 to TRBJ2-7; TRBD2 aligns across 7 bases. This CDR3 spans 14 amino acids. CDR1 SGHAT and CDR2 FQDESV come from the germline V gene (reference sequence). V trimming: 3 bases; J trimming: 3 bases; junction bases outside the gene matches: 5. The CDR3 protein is CASSFLGLVYEQYF. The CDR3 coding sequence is TGTGCCAGCAGCTTTCTTGGACTAGTCTACGAGCAGTACTTC.